The 10 T cell receptor beta chains presented below share a single source sample, sequenced in a study of T cell responses to AZD1222 COVID-19 vaccine. Clones were read by immunoSEQ multiplex PCR, and TCRdb kept only the in-frame ones, dropping some. The table lists approximately 200,000 clones, around nine tenths of them singletons. The sequencing used peripheral blood, collected on day 0 of AZD1222 vaccination. These receptors were obtained from an adult in good health.

This clone was observed a few times. This sequence joins TRBV7-9 and TRBJ2-7; tentative D call: TRBD2 (6 bases). With 3 bases removed from V and 6 bases from J, the gap between germline ends came to 9 bases. Germline-derived CDR1 and CDR2 are SEHNR and FQNEAQ (reference sequence). CDR3 length: 12 amino acids. For the CDR3, the DNA is TGTGCCAGCAGCTTGGCGGGGTTCGAGCAGTACTTC. The encoded protein is CASSLAGFEQYF.

The chain links TRBV25-1 to TRBJ1-5; D is unclear. CDR1 and CDR2 (germline): MGHDK, SYGVNS. The length of the CDR3 is 13 residues. V lost 6 bases, J lost 9 bases, and 15 bases lay in between. CDR3 sequence: CASSAPGGSPQHF. The CDR3 coding sequence is TGTGCCAGCAGCGCCCCCGGAGGATCGCCCCAGCATTTT.

CDR3 DNA sequence: TGCGCCAGCAGCTTGATAACCGGGACAGGGGCGGATGAGCAGTTCTTC. Amino acids: CASSLITGTGADEQFF. The chain employs TRBV5-1 and TRBJ2-1, with 10 bases fitting TRBD1. The V gene end was trimmed by 1 base and the J gene end by 8 bases; junction bases not matched to a gene: 9. Germline CDR1 is SGHRS and CDR2 is YFSETQ. This CDR3 has 16 residues.

The chain recombines TRBV7-2 with TRBJ2-7; TRBD1 aligns across 11 bases. Germline values: CDR1 SGHTA, CDR2 FQGNSA. The CDR3 has 16 amino acids. Trimming cost V 3 bases and J 4 bases; bases outside gene matches: 8. As DNA, the CDR3 is TGTGCCAGCAGCTTTGAGGGGACAGGGGGGCGGTACGAGCAGTACTTC. Its protein is CASSFEGTGGRYEQYF.

The V and J genes are TRBV4-1 and TRBJ2-1; D perhaps matches TRBD1 (5 bases). The V and J ends lost 6 bases and 3 bases respectively, with 9 bases between them. Germline CDR1 is MGHRA and CDR2 is YSYEKL. This CDR3 has 13 amino acids. For the CDR3, the DNA is TGCGCCAGCAGGGACATTAACTACAATGAGCAGTTCTTC. Protein product: CASRDINYNEQFF.

The chain recombines TRBV6-5 with TRBJ1-1, with D hard to call. Germline lookup yields CDR1 MNHEY and CDR2 SVGAGI. CDR3 length equals 13 residues. The V gene lost 5 bases and the J gene lost 3 bases, with 10 bases spanning the gap. This CDR3 reads CASSRGRDTEAFF. CDR3 nucleotide sequence: TGTGCCAGCAGTCGTGGAAGGGACACTGAAGCTTTCTTT.

The chain uses TRBV2 and TRBJ2-7, with 12 bases that match TRBD1. After removal of 6 bases from V and 6 bases from J, the junction contained 6 bases not matched to a gene. The CDR3 length is 14 residues. From germline, CDR1 is SNHLY and CDR2 FYNNEI. The CDR3 nucleotides are TGTGCCAGCAGGACCGGGACAGGGGGCTCCGAGCAGTACTTC. It encodes CASRTGTGGSEQYF.

This sequence joins TRBV7-9 and TRBJ1-4; D not resolved. CDR1 is SEHNR and CDR2 is FQNEAQ in the germline V gene (reference sequence). Trimming removed 5 bases from V and 6 bases from J, with 7 bases in between. This CDR3 comprises 12 residues. CDR3 in amino acids: CASSPTYEKLFF. The CDR3 coding sequence is TGTGCCAGCAGCCCAACCTATGAAAAACTGTTTTTT.

V usage is TRBV30 and J usage is TRBJ2-7; no reliable D call. Germline CDR1 and CDR2: GTSNPN and SVGIG (reference sequence). The CDR3 sequence is 12 residues long. V was cut by 5 bases and J by 6 bases, with 14 bases left in between. The CDR3 loop reads CAWGPAASEQYF. The CDR3 DNA reads TGTGCCTGGGGGCCCGCGGCCAGCGAGCAGTACTTC.

This clone was seen just once. V and J are TRBV10-2 and TRBJ1-6, with 7 bases aligning to TRBD1. The CDR3 contains 15 residues. Germline V gene lookup returns CDR1 WSHSY and CDR2 SAAADI. Trimming took 4 bases from V and 6 from J; bases not matched to a gene: 6. The CDR3 loop reads CASSVQDRSNSPLHF. DNA for the CDR3: TGCGCCAGCAGTGTACAGGACAGGAGTAATTCACCCCTCCACTTT.